This entry describes one TCR beta chain. TCRdb ran MiXCR on the 5' RACE reads and lists one entry per CDR3 protein. The profile shows 620,000 or so distinct CDR3 sequences, approximately 16% of them singletons. Per the germline V gene, CDR1 is KGHDR and CDR2 is SFDVKD. The CDR3 runs to 18 residues. The V end lost 6 bases, the J end lost 4 bases, and 24 bases lay between the germline ends. These data originate in a study of T cells after yellow fever vaccination. The sample in question was PBMCs, obtained around 5 days after the first yellow fever vaccination. The TCR was taken from a man aged 18 to 29 who received the YFV17D yellow fever vaccine. This rearrangement joins TRBV24-1 to TRBJ2-1, with D possibly TRBD2 on 5 matching bases. Here the CDR3 reads CATSNPGPGVGVYNEQFF. CDR3 sequence (DNA): TGTGCCACCAGTAACCCGGGCCCCGGGGTTGGGGTTTACAATGAGCAGTTCTTC.